This entry is about one TCR beta chain. MiXCR, applied by TCRdb to the reads, yields one record per CDR3 protein. The sample contains some 680,000 distinct CDR3 sequences, 35% to 40% of which appear only once. This specimen comes from a study of T cell repertoires in cytomegalovirus infection. This CDR3 has 12 residues. The V and J ends lost 3 bases and 6 bases respectively, with 9 bases between them. CDR1 is LNHDA, CDR2 SQIVND, per germline (reference sequence). The chain recombines TRBV19 with TRBJ2-7; D unclear. Material for sequencing was PBMCs. The sequence derives from a human donor in good health (CMV status not recorded). Some clones in this sample may be carry-over from other donors' samples. CDR3 amino acids: CASSMPQREQYF. CDR3 nucleotides: TGTGCCAGTAGTATGCCCCAGCGCGAGCAGTACTTC. The whole variable domain, filled in from reference TRBV19 and TRBJ2-7, reads DGGITQSPKYLFRKEGQNVTLSCEQNLNHDAMYWYRQDPGQGLRLIYYSQIVNDFQKGDIAEGYSVSREKKESFPLTVTSAQKNPTAFYLCASSMPQREQYFGPGTRLTVT.